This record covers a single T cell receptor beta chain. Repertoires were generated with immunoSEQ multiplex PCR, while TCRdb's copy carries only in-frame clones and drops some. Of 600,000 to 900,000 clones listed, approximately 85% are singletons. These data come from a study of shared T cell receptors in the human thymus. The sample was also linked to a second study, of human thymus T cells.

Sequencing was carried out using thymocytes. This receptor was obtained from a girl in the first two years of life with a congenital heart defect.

This chain's CDR3 is CASSLFGEYF. The CDR3 coding sequence is TGTGCCAGCAGCTTATTCGGGGAGTACTTC. The chain recombines TRBV7-9 with TRBJ2-7; perhaps TRBD2 as D (5 bases). The V end lost 2 bases, the J end lost 11 bases, and 7 bases lay between the germline ends. The CDR3 is 10 amino acids. Germline CDR1 is SEHNR and CDR2 is FQNEAQ (reference sequence).